This T cell receptor beta chain emerged from a study of blood T cell repertoires in COVID-19. Study-wide context: There were acute and convalescent COVID-19 samples, and they came from the United States, Italy and Spain. The cDNA or gDNA used as material had been derived from T cells, B-cell-depleted T cells, or PBMCs.

Trimming took 3 bases from V and 5 from J; bases not matched to a gene: 14. The germline gives CDR1 LNHDA, CDR2 SQIVND (reference sequence). The CDR3 runs to 18 residues. The protocol was immunoSEQ multiplex PCR, while the TCRdb copy is restricted to in-frame clones and leaves out a portion. The sample contains around 72,000 clones, approximately 87% of which appear only once. The sequenced sample was peripheral blood. The chain combines TRBV19 with TRBJ1-1; 11 bases map to TRBD1. The source of this sequence is an elderly woman with acute or convalescent COVID-19. The CDR3 bases are TGTGCCAGTAGTATTTTTCCCTGGACAGGGGGCGAAGGGACTGAAGCTTTCTTT. Its protein product is CASSIFPWTGGEGTEAFF.